This TCR beta chain was sequenced in a study of regulatory T cells in long-lasting Graves disease. Relying on iRepertoire HTBI primers and Arm-PCR of CDR3 regions, the team built TCR beta libraries. TCRdb processed the multiplex PCR reads anew with MiXCR; each CDR3 protein has one entry. This table has some 500,000 distinct CDR3 sequences, about 16% appearing once. Time point indicated: newly diagnosed GD, antithyroid drugs for less than 3 months. PBMCs provided the RNA from which the TCR library was made. It was American Thyroid Association guidelines that determined Graves' disease diagnosis. CDR1 is SGHTA and CDR2 is FQGNSA in the germline V gene. With 1 base removed from V and 0 bases from J, the gap between germline ends came to 10 bases. The CDR3 is made up of 16 amino acids. This clonotype was recorded at least ten times. These sequences were also reported in another study, on T cells in Graves' hyperthyroidism and ophthalmopathy. That source adds: Most clonotypes expanded in thyroid above 0.001 were likewise present in blood.

J is TRBJ2-1 and V is TRBV7-2; D uncertain. The clonotype originates from a middle-aged woman with Graves disease. Sequences were derived from peripheral blood mononuclear cells (PBMCs), sampled at new diagnosis, from a patient treated with antithyroid drugs. The CDR3 sequence is CASSLEVHSSYNEQFF. CDR3 nucleotides: TGTGCCAGCAGCTTAGAGGTTCACAGCTCCTACAATGAGCAGTTCTTC.